This entry lists 21 T cell receptor beta chains sequenced from one sample in a study of radiotherapy plus CTLA-4 blockade in lung cancer. Method: immunoSEQ multiplex PCR; TCRdb's copy keeps in-frame clones and lacks some. The table records some 12,000 clones, around four fifths of them present only once. The starting material was peripheral blood, obtained from a patient treated with radiotherapy plus ipilimumab. The receptors come from a human donor with non-small cell lung cancer that progressed on radiotherapy plus ipilimumab.

The V call is TRBV7-9, the J call TRBJ1-1, with D possibly being TRBD1 (5 bases). This CDR3 is built from 16 residues. The germline V and J ends were trimmed by 1 base and 1 base, with 13 bases remaining between them. The V gene's germline CDR1 is SEHNR and CDR2 FQNEAQ (reference sequence). CDR3 in amino acids: CASSLDSLGQNTEAFF. DNA for the CDR3: TGTGCCAGCAGCTTAGATTCGTTGGGGCAGAACACTGAAGCTTTCTTT.

The V call is TRBV5-1, the J call TRBJ1-3; D might be TRBD1 (5 bases). This CDR3 comprises 14 residues. Trimming pared 4 bases from V and 2 bases from J, leaving 10 bases between. Germline CDR1 and CDR2: SGHRS and YFSETQ. CDR3 protein: CASSGGQAGNTIYF. DNA of the CDR3: TGCGCCAGCAGCGGAGGACAAGCTGGAAACACCATATATTTT.

This chain connects TRBV10-2 to TRBJ1-3; D gene uncertain. Germline CDR1 is WSHSY and CDR2 is SAAADI. The CDR3 consists of 14 residues. The V gene lost 7 bases and the J gene lost 4 bases, with 14 bases spanning the gap. The CDR3 here is CASTGPEGGNTIYF. The CDR3 bases are TGCGCCAGCACCGGCCCAGAGGGAGGAAACACCATATATTTT.

The V and J genes are TRBV5-1 and TRBJ2-3; TRBD1 agrees at 10 bases. Germline lookup yields CDR1 SGHRS and CDR2 YFSETQ. The CDR3 totals 16 residues. The J segment lost 1 base and the V segment lost 7 bases, leaving 9 bases of the junction unmatched. The CDR3 DNA is TGCGCCAGCGGCCGGGACAGGGGTATTGGCACAGATACGCAGTATTTT. Amino acid sequence: CASGRDRGIGTDTQYF.

As regards this clone: At one of its ends the junction is not consistent with the germline gene, which may arise from a read error. The chain combines TRBV4-3 with TRBJ2-7, with D perhaps being TRBD1 or TRBD2 (5 bases each). Germline V gives CDR1 LGHNA, CDR2 YSLEER. The CDR3 runs 14 residues. The CDR3 loop is CASSQDRTTGTSIF. CDR3 bases: TGCGCCAGCAGCCAAGATCGGACAACCGGGACGTCAATCTTC.

This chain joins TRBV4-3 and TRBJ2-2, with D unclear. Trimming shortened V by 0 bases and J by 6 bases, and 17 bases separated the two germline ends. Per the germline V gene, CDR1 is LGHNA and CDR2 is YSLEER. This CDR3 is built from 17 residues. CDR3 protein: CASSQDRRHATAGELFF. CDR3 bases: TGCGCCAGCAGCCAAGATAGGCGACACGCGACGGCCGGGGAGCTGTTTTTT.

V gene TRBV10-2 combines with J gene TRBJ1-4, with TRBD1 as a possible D gene (6 bases). Trimming took 2 bases from V and 5 from J, leaving 9 bases between them. CDR1 is WSHSY, CDR2 SAAADI, per germline. There are 14 residues in the CDR3. CDR3 in DNA: TGCGCCAGCAGTGAGGTTCAGGGGAATGAAAAACTGTTTTTT. As protein: CASSEVQGNEKLFF.

This chain connects TRBV5-1 to TRBJ2-5; tentative D call: TRBD1 (6 bases). There are 14 residues in the CDR3. V gave up 6 bases and J gave up 5 bases, with 17 bases separating them. Germline CDR1 reads SGHRS; CDR2 reads YFSETQ. The CDR3 nucleotides are TGCGCCAGCACGTCAGGGGCCCCCCAGGAGACCCAGTACTTC. This sequence encodes CASTSGAPQETQYF.

This clone was picked up a small number of times. The chain is built from TRBV7-9 and TRBJ1-6; D ambiguous. V lost 1 base and J 7 bases, leaving 2 bases between the germline ends. Germline V gene data show CDR1 as SEHNR and CDR2 as FQNEAQ (reference sequence). The CDR3 is 12 residues long. CDR3 bases: TGTGCCAGCAGCTTAGGGAATTCACCCCTCCACTTT. Translating gives CASSLGNSPLHF.

V is TRBV2 and J is TRBJ2-3, with 11 bases that match TRBD1. The CDR3 spans 13 residues. The V segment lost 5 bases and the J segment 11 bases; nucleotides outside the gene matches: 6. From germline, CDR1 is SNHLY and CDR2 FYNNEI. CDR3 nucleotide sequence: TGTGCCAGCAGTCAGGCGGACAGGGGGCAGCAGTATTTT. Its protein is CASSQADRGQQYF.

This rearrangement joins TRBV4-1 to TRBJ2-7; 7 nucleotides match TRBD1. Germline assignment: CDR1 MGHRA and CDR2 YSYEKL. V shed 4 bases and J 1 base; nucleotides not matched to a gene: 4. The CDR3 length is 14 residues. In DNA form, the CDR3 reads TGCGCCAGCAGCCCGGGACAGATATCCTACGAGCAGTACTTC. This codes for CASSPGQISYEQYF.

This rearrangement joins TRBV5-1 to TRBJ2-5; unclear D gene. Trimming cost V 0 bases and J 3 bases, with 9 bases left between them. The CDR3 totals 14 residues. Per the germline V gene, CDR1 is SGHRS and CDR2 is YFSETQ. The CDR3 DNA sequence: TGCGCCAGCAGCTTGGATTTGGGTGAAGAGACCCAGTACTTC. Protein product: CASSLDLGEETQYF.

The chain has TRBV6-5 and TRBJ2-7; D is perhaps TRBD1 (6 bases). There are 11 residues in the CDR3. Between the trimmed V and J ends, which lost 7 bases and 6 bases, there was a span of 10 bases. Per germline, CDR1 MNHEY and CDR2 SVGAGI. The CDR3 reads CASTEGVEQYF. The CDR3, as DNA: TGTGCCAGCACCGAGGGGGTCGAGCAGTACTTC.

The chain has TRBV30 and TRBJ1-1; maybe TRBD1 (5 bases). The CDR3 contains 12 residues. Trimming took off 8 bases at V and 3 bases at J, with 13 bases between the two ends. Germline CDR1 GTSNPN, CDR2 SVGIG (reference sequence). CDR3 DNA: TGTGCCCCCCCTCGGGGCGACACTGAAGCTTTCTTT. Protein product: CAPPRGDTEAFF.

Written as DNA, the CDR3 is TGTGCCAGTAGTATGCCGGGGAACTATGGCTACACCTTC. This gives the protein CASSMPGNYGYTF. This sequence joins TRBV19 and TRBJ1-2; no clear D gene. The CDR3 length is 13 residues. V gave up 3 bases and J gave up 2 bases, with 7 bases separating them. From germline, CDR1 is LNHDA and CDR2 SQIVND (reference sequence). Full variable domain (outside the CDR3, taken from reference TRBV19 and TRBJ1-2): DGGITQSPKYLFRKEGQNVTLSCEQNLNHDAMYWYRQDPGQGLRLIYYSQIVNDFQKGDIAEGYSVSREKKESFPLTVTSAQKNPTAFYLCASSMPGNYGYTFGSGTRLTVV.

This clone was picked up one time. The chain combines TRBV7-2 with TRBJ1-5; D unclear. V lost 5 bases and J lost 0, with 17 bases in between. The CDR3 sequence is 17 residues long. Germline CDR1 reads SGHTA; CDR2 reads FQGNSA. This chain's CDR3 is CASSPSNAVYSNQPQHF. As DNA, the CDR3 is TGTGCCAGCAGCCCCTCCAACGCGGTCTATAGCAATCAGCCCCAGCATTTT.

The chain recombines TRBV6-4 with TRBJ1-6; TRBD1 is a possible D gene (5 bases). V lost 7 bases, J lost 5 bases, and 15 bases lay in between. Germline V gene data show CDR1 as MRHNA and CDR2 as SNTAGT. The CDR3 contains 15 residues. CDR3 DNA: TGTGCCAGCACTCCTGCGGGGGGGGATAATTCACCCCTCCACTTT. As protein: CASTPAGGDNSPLHF.

The chain is built from TRBV5-1 and TRBJ1-4; 8 bases are a match to TRBD1. V shed 4 bases and J 3 bases; nucleotides not matched to a gene: 5. The CDR3 totals 15 residues. Germline CDR1 reads SGHRS; CDR2 reads YFSETQ. The CDR3 loop is CASSGGQGANEKLFF. CDR3 nucleotides: TGCGCCAGCAGCGGTGGACAGGGCGCTAATGAAAAACTGTTTTTT.

This clone came up a few times. CDR3 in DNA: TGCAGCGCCCAGACTAGCGGCTACGAGCAGTACTTC. It encodes CSAQTSGYEQYF. This sequence joins TRBV29-1 and TRBJ2-7, with 9 bases matching TRBD2. Germline V gives CDR1 SQVTM, CDR2 ANQGSEA. With V trimmed by 7 bases and J by 3 bases, 4 bases remained unmatched. This CDR3 contains 12 residues.

This rearrangement joins TRBV6-4 to TRBJ1-2; D is unclear. The CDR3 is 10 amino acids. Trimming cost V 2 bases and J 7 bases, with 2 bases left between them. Germline V gene data show CDR1 as MRHNA and CDR2 as SNTAGT. The CDR3 spells CASSDAGYTF. In DNA form, the CDR3 reads TGTGCCAGCAGTGACGCTGGCTACACCTTC.

The chain couples TRBV2 to TRBJ2-5, with TRBD1 identical over 7 bases. The germline CDR1 and CDR2 sequences are SNHLY and FYNNEI. The CDR3 is 14 amino acids. With 8 bases clipped from V and 7 bases from J, the junction kept 13 bases outside the gene matches. In DNA, the CDR3 is TGTGCCAGCGGAAGGGGGCCTCCTTTGGGGACCCAGTACTTC. Protein product: CASGRGPPLGTQYF.